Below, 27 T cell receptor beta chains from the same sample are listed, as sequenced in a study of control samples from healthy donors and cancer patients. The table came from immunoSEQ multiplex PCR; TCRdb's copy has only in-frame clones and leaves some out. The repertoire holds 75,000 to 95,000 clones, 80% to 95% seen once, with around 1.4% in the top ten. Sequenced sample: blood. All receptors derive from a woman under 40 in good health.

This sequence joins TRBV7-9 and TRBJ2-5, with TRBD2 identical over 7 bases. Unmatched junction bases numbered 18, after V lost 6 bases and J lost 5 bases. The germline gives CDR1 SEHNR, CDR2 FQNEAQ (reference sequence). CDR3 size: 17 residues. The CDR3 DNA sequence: TGTGCCAGCAGTTTCCCCGTATCAGGGACTACAGTGGAGACCCAGTACTTC. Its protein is CASSFPVSGTTVETQYF.

CDR3 in amino acids: CASSLGGQNSPLHF. The CDR3 coding sequence is TGTGCCAGCAGCTTAGGGGGACAGAACTCACCCCTCCACTTT. The J gene is TRBJ1-6, the V gene TRBV7-8, with TRBD1 identical over 7 bases. This CDR3 comprises 14 residues. Germline V gene data show CDR1 as SGHVS and CDR2 as FQNEAQ. Trimming at V came to 1 base and at J to 10 bases, leaving 4 bases not matched to a gene. The complete variable domain, with remaining parts taken from reference TRBV7-8 and TRBJ1-6, reads GAGVSQSPRYKVAKRGQDVALRCDPISGHVSLFWYQQALGQGPEFLTYFQNEAQLDKSGLPSDRFFAERPEGSVSTLKIQRTQQEDSAVYLCASSLGGQNSPLHFGNGTRLTVT.

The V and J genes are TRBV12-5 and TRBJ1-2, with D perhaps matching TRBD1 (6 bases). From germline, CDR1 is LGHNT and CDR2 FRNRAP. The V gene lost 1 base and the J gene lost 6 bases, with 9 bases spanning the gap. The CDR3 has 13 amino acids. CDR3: CASGLGTENGYTF. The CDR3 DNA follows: TGTGCTAGTGGTTTGGGGACAGAGAATGGCTACACCTTC. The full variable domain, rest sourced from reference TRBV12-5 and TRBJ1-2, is DARVTQTPRHKVTEMGQEVTMRCQPILGHNTVFWYRQTMMQGLELLAYFRNRAPLDDSGMPKDRFSAEMPDATLATLKIQPSEPRDSAVYFCASGLGTENGYTFGSGTRLTVV.

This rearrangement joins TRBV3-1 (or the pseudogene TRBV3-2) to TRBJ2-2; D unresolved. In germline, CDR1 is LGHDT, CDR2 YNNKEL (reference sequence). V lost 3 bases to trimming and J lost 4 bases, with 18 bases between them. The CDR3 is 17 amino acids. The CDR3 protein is CASSHVISRRGTGELFF. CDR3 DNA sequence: TGTGCCAGCAGCCACGTAATATCCCGACGAGGCACCGGGGAGCTGTTTTTT.

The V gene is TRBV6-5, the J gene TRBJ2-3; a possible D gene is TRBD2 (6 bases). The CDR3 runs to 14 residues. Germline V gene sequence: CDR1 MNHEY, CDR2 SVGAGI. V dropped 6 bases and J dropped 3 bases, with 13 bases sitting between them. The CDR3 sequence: CASRATRITDTQYF. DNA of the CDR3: TGTGCCAGCAGGGCGACTAGGATTACAGATACGCAGTATTTT.

This CDR3 reads CASSQVFSSYEQYF. The CDR3 DNA reads TGCGCCAGCAGCCAAGTTTTTTCTTCCTACGAGCAGTACTTC. The rearrangement uses TRBV4-1 and TRBJ2-7; no definite D call. Trimming took off 1 base at V and 1 base at J, with 8 bases between the two ends. Germline V gives CDR1 MGHRA, CDR2 YSYEKL. This CDR3 has 14 residues.

The CDR3 coding sequence is TGTGCCAGCACCTACTCGGGACCCAACTCCGAGCAGTACTTC. As protein: CASTYSGPNSEQYF. V usage is TRBV3-1 (or the pseudogene TRBV3-2) and J usage is TRBJ2-7; the D gene could be TRBD1 or TRBD2 (5 bases each). The CDR3 consists of 14 residues. Trimming pared 7 bases from V and 6 bases from J, leaving 19 bases between. The germline gives CDR1 LGHDT, CDR2 YNNKEL (reference sequence).

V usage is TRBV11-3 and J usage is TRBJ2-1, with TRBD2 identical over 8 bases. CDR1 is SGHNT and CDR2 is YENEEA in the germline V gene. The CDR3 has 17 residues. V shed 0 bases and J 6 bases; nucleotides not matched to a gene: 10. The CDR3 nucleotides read TGTGCCAGCAGCTTAGATGTCGGCGGGGGGCCGACCAATGAGCAGTTCTTC. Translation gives CASSLDVGGGPTNEQFF.

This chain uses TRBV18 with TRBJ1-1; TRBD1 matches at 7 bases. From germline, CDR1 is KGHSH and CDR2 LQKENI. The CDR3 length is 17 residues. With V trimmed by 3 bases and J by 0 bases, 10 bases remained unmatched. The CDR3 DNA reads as TGTGCCAGCTCACCCCCTGGTTCGGGACAGCTGAACACTGAAGCTTTCTTT. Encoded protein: CASSPPGSGQLNTEAFF.

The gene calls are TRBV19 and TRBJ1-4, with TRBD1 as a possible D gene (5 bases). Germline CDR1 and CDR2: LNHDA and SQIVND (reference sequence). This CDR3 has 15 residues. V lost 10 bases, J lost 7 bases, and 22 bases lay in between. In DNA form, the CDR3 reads TGTGCCACCCGACCCGGAGGGACTCAGGGTGAAAAACTGTTTTTT. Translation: CATRPGGTQGEKLFF.

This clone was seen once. The CDR3 sequence is CASSLQMGYEQYF. The CDR3 DNA reads TGTGCCAGCAGCTTACAAATGGGCTACGAGCAGTACTTC. The V call is TRBV11-3, the J call TRBJ2-7; D remains ambiguous. This CDR3 is 13 amino acids long. Trimming left V 2 bases short and J 3 bases short, with 8 bases between. Germline-derived CDR1 and CDR2 are SGHNT and YENEEA.

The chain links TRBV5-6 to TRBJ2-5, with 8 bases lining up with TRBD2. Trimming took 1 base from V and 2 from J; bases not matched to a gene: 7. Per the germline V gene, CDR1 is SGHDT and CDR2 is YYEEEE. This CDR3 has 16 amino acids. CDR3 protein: CASSLRSGGLQETQYF. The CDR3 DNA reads TGTGCCAGCAGCTTGAGGAGCGGGGGTCTGCAAGAGACCCAGTACTTC.

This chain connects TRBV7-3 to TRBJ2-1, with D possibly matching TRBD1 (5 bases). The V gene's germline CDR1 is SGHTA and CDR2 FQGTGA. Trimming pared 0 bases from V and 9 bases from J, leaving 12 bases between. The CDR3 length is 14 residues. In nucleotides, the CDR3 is TGTGCCAGCAGCTTAACAGGGGCCTGGGGTGAGCAGTTCTTC. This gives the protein CASSLTGAWGEQFF.

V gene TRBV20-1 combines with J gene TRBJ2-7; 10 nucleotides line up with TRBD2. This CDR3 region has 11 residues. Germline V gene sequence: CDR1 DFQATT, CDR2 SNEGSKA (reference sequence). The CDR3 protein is CREGTSDGQYF. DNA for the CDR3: TGCAGGGAGGGGACTAGCGACGGGCAGTACTTC.

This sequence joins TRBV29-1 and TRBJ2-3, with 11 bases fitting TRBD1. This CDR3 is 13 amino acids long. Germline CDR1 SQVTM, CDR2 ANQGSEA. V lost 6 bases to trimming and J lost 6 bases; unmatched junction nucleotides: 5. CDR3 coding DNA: TGCAGCGTCATGGACAGGGGGCGCGATACGCAGTATTTT. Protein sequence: CSVMDRGRDTQYF.

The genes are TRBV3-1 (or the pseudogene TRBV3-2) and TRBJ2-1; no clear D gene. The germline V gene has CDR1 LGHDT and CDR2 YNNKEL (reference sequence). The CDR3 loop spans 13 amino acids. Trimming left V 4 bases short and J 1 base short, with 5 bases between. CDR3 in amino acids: CASSRLSYNEQFF. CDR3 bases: TGTGCCAGCAGCCGCCTTTCCTACAATGAGCAGTTCTTC.

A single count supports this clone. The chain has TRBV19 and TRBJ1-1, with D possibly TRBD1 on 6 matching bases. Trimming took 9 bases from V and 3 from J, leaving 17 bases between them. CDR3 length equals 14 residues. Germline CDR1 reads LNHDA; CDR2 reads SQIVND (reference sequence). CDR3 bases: TGTGCCAGCTTGGACAGACCCCGGGACACTGAAGCTTTCTTT. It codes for CASLDRPRDTEAFF.

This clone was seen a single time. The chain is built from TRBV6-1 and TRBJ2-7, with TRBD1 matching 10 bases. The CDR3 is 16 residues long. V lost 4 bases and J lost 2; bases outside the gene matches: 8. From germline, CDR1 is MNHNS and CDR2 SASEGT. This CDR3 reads CASSAGYGQGAYEQYF. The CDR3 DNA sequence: TGTGCCAGCAGTGCAGGATATGGACAGGGGGCCTACGAGCAGTACTTC.

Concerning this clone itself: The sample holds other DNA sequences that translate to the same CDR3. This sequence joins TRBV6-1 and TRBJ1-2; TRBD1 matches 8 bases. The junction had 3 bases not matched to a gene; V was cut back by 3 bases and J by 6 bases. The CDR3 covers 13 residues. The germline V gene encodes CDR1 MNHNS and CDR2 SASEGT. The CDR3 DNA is TGTGCCAGCAGTGAGACAGGGGATGATGGCTACACCTTC. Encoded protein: CASSETGDDGYTF.

CDR3 bases: TGTGCCAGCAGCCCGACTTGGCCCGCGATGAACACTGAAGCTTTCTTT. Translated, it gives CASSPTWPAMNTEAFF. The chain uses TRBV28 and TRBJ1-1; the D is unclear. This CDR3 is built from 16 residues. Trimming cost V 6 bases and J 0 bases, with 17 bases left between them. Germline V gene lookup returns CDR1 MDHEN and CDR2 SYDVKM.

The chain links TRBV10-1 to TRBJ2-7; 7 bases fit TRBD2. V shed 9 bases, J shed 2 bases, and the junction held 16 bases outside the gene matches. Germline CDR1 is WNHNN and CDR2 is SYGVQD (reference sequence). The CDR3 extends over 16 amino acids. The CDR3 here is CASGGAGIPITYEQYF. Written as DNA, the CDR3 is TGCGCCAGTGGCGGAGCGGGAATACCAATTACCTACGAGCAGTACTTC.

The CDR3 DNA reads as TGTGCCAGCAGCGTAGTCGCAGGCAGTTCACCCCTCCACTTT. This sequence encodes CASSVVAGSSPLHF. The chain links TRBV9 to TRBJ1-6; D is undetermined. The CDR3 totals 14 residues. In germline, CDR1 is SGDLS, CDR2 YYNGEE. Between the trimmed V and J ends, which lost 0 bases and 9 bases, there was a span of 10 bases.

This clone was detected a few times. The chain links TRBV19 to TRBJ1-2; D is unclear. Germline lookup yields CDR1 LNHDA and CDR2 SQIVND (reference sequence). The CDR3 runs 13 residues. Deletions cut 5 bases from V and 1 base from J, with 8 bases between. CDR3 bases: TGTGCCAGTAGTTTAGGGATTAACTATGGCTACACCTTC. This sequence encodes CASSLGINYGYTF.

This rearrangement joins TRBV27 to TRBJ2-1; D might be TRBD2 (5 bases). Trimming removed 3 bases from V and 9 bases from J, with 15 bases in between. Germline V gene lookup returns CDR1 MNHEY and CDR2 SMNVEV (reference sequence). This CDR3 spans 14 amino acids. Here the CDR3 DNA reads TGTGCCAGCAGTTTGTCGGGATCTACTGCTGAGCAGTTCTTC. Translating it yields CASSLSGSTAEQFF.

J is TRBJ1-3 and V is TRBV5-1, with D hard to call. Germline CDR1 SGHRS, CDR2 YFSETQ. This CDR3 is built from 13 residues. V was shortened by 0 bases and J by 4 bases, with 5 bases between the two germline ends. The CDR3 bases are TGCGCCAGCAGCTTGGGGCAGGGAAACACCATATATTTT. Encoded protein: CASSLGQGNTIYF.

DNA for the CDR3: TGCAGCGTTGAAGTGGCGGGCTCTGGGGCCAACGTCCTGACTTTC. Protein: CSVEVAGSGANVLTF. The V call is TRBV29-1, the J call TRBJ2-6; possibly TRBD2 for D (5 bases). The length of the CDR3 is 15 residues. Per the germline V gene, CDR1 is SQVTM and CDR2 is ANQGSEA. The V end lost 1 base, the J end lost 0 bases, and 7 bases lay between the germline ends.

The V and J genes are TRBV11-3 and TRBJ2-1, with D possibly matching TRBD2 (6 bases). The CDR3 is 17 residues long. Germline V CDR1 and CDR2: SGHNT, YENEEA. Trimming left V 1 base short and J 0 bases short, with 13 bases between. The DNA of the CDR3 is TGTGCCAGCAGCTTAGGTACACTCGGGAGCTCCTACAATGAGCAGTTCTTC. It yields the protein CASSLGTLGSSYNEQFF.